This TCR beta chain comes out of a study of blood T cell repertoires in COVID-19. The CDR3 has 14 residues. V was cut by 4 bases and J by 4 bases, with 13 bases left in between. Germline V gene lookup returns CDR1 SGDLS and CDR2 YYNGEE. Produced via immunoSEQ multiplex PCR; TCRdb's table is partial and in-frame only. The table lists around 88,000 clones, about 85% of them singletons, with approximately 4.5% in the top ten. The source material was peripheral blood. This sequence joins TRBV9 and TRBJ2-3, with D unclear. This receptor was obtained from a man in his fifties or sixties with acute or convalescent COVID-19. CDR3 in DNA: TGTGCCAGCAGCACAGTGGGCTTACCAGATACGCAGTATTTT. It encodes CASSTVGLPDTQYF.